This T cell receptor beta chain is from a study of read filtering for tumor transcriptome and immune sequencing (dated by TCRdb to the early 2020s). Concerning the study at large: Of the patients in the cohort, approximately 17 were male and 14 were female, and their mean age was 65.9 years, with a range of about 47 to 80. Under revised international staging, roughly eight patients fell into R-ISS I, 15 or so into R-ISS II and roughly 7 into R-ISS III. Whole-transcriptome libraries were prepared with the TruSeq RNA Access Library Prep Kit after DNase treatment. TCR-region mapped reads per sample ranged from about 4.05 to 11 million with IR-seq versus only about 75 to 1,400 with RNA-seq. Using the same bone marrow samples, the study ran both targeted immune repertoire sequencing and bulk whole-transcriptome sequencing and then compared the TCR repertoires from each method. One of the main goals was to work out a read-filtering strategy for immune repertoire data, in particular whether clonotypes backed by only a single read should be removed. Findings and caveats that apply to the study as a whole: The correlation between IR-seq and RNA-seq shared clonotype proportions was increased by removal of single-read clonotypes. The sorted CD138-negative fraction was not purified T cells but a mixed bone marrow immune population. IR-seq captured clonotypes at much higher depth and more reliably than RNA-seq, and smaller IR-seq throughput sufficed to identify most shared clonotypes. Single-read clonotypes made up roughly 82% of clonotypes but only approximately 4% of total reads in IR-seq, compared with just under 75% of clonotypes and more than 40% of reads in RNA-seq.

TCR libraries were constructed from roughly 380 ng RNA using the Immunoverse kit, and molecular barcoded adaptors covering alpha/delta and beta/gamma chains were employed. TCR library preparation used the same RNA that was used for transcriptome sequencing. Sequencing of TCR libraries was carried out on an Illumina HiSeq 4000 with 2 x 150 cycles. On the authors' methods: TCR reads were aligned to human V, D, J and C references and assembled into CDR3 clonotypes with MiXCR, including quality filtering and error correction. The tcR package in R was used for analysis of clonotype counts and gene usage diversity. For inspection of raw mapping reads, RNA-seq reads were mapped by STAR aligner version 2.5.3a onto GRCh37 of the human genome. IR-seq fastq files were randomly downsampled with Seqtk 1.3 to test the effect of sequencing depth on detected clonotypes. TCRdb trimmed the raw reads at Q25, called clones with MiXCR and kept productive beta chains. A single entry per CDR3 protein holds the most common genes and DNA from its merged rows. The V and J calls here are based on TCRdb, not the publication. In all, the sample holds 50,000 to 65,000 distinct CDR3 sequences, and roughly a fifth of those were seen once. About a tenth of the sample is taken by the ten largest.

Each patient had bone marrow sampled at the time of active disease. Ficoll-Hypaque density gradient centrifugation was used to isolate bone marrow mononuclear cells. To remove myeloma plasma cells, the cells were labeled with CD138 magnetic microbeads on a MACS separator, and CD138-negative cells were then collected by negative selection. Flow cytometry on an Attune NxT with CD138 antibodies was used to check the purity of the isolated cells. Total RNA was extracted using TRIzol reagent and was quantified on a NanoDrop spectrophotometer. Paired RNA-seq and IR-seq were performed on the CD138-negative bone marrow sample of each patient. This clonotype has ten or more counts. Its antigen is not yet known. One base away there is no much larger clone; base qualities are not given. The TCR was taken from a donor aged 40 or over with multiple myeloma. The sample consisted of a population of CD138-negative cells sorted from bone marrow. The intended sense of this specimen's cell subset or site label: bone marrow mononuclear cells depleted of CD138+ plasma/myeloma cells by negative magnetic selection.

The CDR3 protein is CASSLLWGPLSSLRAHNYNEQFF. The sequenced DNA: TGTGCCAGCAGTTTACTTTGGGGACCCCTGAGTTCCTTGCGGGCCCATAACTACAATGAGCAGTTCTTC. In this chain, TRBV28 is recombined with TRBJ2-1, with the D call tentatively TRBD1 or TRBD2, each fitting 5 bases. CDR1 and CDR2 (MDHEN, SYDVKM) derive from the germline V gene. The CDR3 measures 23 amino acids from cysteine to phenylalanine. CDR3 DNA only is kept here, 69 bases in frame from base 1. The trim is 2 bases for V and 3 bases for J, with a gap of 35 bases between the germline ends.